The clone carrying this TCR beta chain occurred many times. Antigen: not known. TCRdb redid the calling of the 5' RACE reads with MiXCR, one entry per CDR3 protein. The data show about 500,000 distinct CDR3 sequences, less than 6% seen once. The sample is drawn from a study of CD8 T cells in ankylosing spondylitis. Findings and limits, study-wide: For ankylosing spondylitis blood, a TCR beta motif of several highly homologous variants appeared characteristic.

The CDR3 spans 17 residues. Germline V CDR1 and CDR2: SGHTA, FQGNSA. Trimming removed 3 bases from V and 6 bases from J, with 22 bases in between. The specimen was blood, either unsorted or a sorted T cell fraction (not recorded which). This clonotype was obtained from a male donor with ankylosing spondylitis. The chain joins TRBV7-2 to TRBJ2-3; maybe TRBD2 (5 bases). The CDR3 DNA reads TGTGCCAGCAGCTTCGCGAGGGCAGGCCCGAAACTTGATACGCAGTATTTT. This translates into CASSFARAGPKLDTQYF.